This TCR beta chain is drawn from a study of Graves' ophthalmopathy and Graves' hyperthyroidism. Overall study results and limits: The authors also found most expanded thyroid clonotypes above 0.001 frequency in blood. Ophthalmopathy cases were distinguished from stable hyperthyroidism by a 13-signature model, reaching approximately 88% sensitivity and 81.08% specificity.

Remarks on this clonotype: The antigen is unknown. Being one base from a much bigger clone, this may be a read error. It is unclear where the CDR3 begins or ends on the DNA, so no DNA is shown, and the CDR3 is as TCRdb lists it.

RNA transcripts served as template for amplifying TCR beta CDR3 sequences. A first-round RT-PCR used HTBI primers, followed by a second-round multiplex PCR. TCRdb independently ran MiXCR on the multiplex PCR reads; one entry per CDR3 protein. The sample lists around 600,000 distinct CDR3 sequences, about 40% seen once, with about 3.3% in the top ten. Germline CDR1 reads LNHNV; CDR2 reads YYDKDF (reference sequence). A total of 17 residues make up the CDR3, ends included. The clonotype originates from an adult man with Graves' ophthalmopathy. This sequence joins TRBV15 and TRBJ2-2. Sequenced material: peripheral blood. This CDR3 is CATSRVGVGANTGEQFF.